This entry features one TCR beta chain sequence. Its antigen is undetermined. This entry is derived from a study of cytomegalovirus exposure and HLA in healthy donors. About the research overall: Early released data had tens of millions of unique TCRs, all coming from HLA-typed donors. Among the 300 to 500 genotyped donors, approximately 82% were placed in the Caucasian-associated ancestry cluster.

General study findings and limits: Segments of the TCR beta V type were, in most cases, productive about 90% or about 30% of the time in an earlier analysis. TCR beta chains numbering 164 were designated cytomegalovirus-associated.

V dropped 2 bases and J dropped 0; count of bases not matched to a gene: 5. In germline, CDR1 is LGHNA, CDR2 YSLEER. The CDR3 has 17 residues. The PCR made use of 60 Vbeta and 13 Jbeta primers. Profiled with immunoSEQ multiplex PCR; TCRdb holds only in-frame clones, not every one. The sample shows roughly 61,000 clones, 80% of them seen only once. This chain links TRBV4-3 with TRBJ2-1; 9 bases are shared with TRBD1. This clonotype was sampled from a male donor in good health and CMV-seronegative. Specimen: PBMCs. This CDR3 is CASSQTPQGASYNEQFF. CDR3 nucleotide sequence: TGCGCCAGCAGCCAAACCCCACAGGGGGCCTCCTACAATGAGCAGTTCTTC.